The rows below give T cell receptor beta chains drawn from one sample of a study of Ad26.COV2.S vaccination and SARS-CoV-2 variants. TCRdb keeps only in-frame clones here, not all; method: immunoSEQ multiplex PCR. The sample has about 350,000 clones, around 84% seen once. The sample consisted of peripheral blood, taken in a trial of Ad26.COV2.S vaccine versus placebo. The origin of the receptors is a person aged 18-65 years who received the Ad26.COV2.S COVID-19 vaccine or a placebo. Both conserved end residues are part of each CDR3. Fields, in order: clone size, J gene, V gene, D gene, CDR3 DNA, CDR3 protein. D genes are given only for firm matches. Some rows mark clone size as missing; the rest say once, few, many or name a class of expanded clone.

abundance: .; j_gene: TRBJ1-6; v_gene: TRBV6-2/TRBV6-3; d_gene: .; CDR3nt: TGTGCCAGCAGTCCCGCGACAGGCGCCCACTCACCCCTCCACTTT; CDR3aa: CASSPATGAHSPLHF
abundance: .; j_gene: TRBJ1-2; v_gene: TRBV19; d_gene: .; CDR3nt: TGTGCCAGCAGACGGAACTATGGCTACACCTTC; CDR3aa: CASRRNYGYTF
abundance: .; j_gene: TRBJ2-1; v_gene: TRBV2; d_gene: TRBD2; CDR3nt: TGTGCCAGCAGCCCCGGGACTAGCCCCAGTGAGCAGTTCTTC; CDR3aa: CASSPGTSPSEQFF
abundance: .; j_gene: TRBJ1-1; v_gene: TRBV10-3; d_gene: .; CDR3nt: TGTGCCATCACCCCGGGACAAACGAACACTGAAGCTTTCTTT; CDR3aa: CAITPGQTNTEAFF
abundance: .; j_gene: TRBJ2-7; v_gene: TRBV4-1; d_gene: .; CDR3nt: TGCGCCAGCAGCCAAGCGTATCCTAGCTCCTACGAGCAGTACTTC; CDR3aa: CASSQAYPSSYEQYF
abundance: once; j_gene: TRBJ2-7; v_gene: TRBV19; d_gene: .; CDR3nt: TGTGCCAGTAGTATAACTGAGGGGATCACCTACGAGCAGTACTTC; CDR3aa: CASSITEGITYEQYF
abundance: few; j_gene: TRBJ2-7; v_gene: TRBV11-2; d_gene: TRBD2; CDR3nt: TGTGCCAGCAGCCCGCTGGCGGGAGGGCCCCGAACCTACGAGCAGTACTTC; CDR3aa: CASSPLAGGPRTYEQYF
abundance: .; j_gene: TRBJ1-1; v_gene: TRBV6-2/TRBV6-3; d_gene: .; CDR3nt: TGTGCCAGCAGTTGGTCGGAGGACACTGAAGCTTTCTTT; CDR3aa: CASSWSEDTEAFF
abundance: .; j_gene: TRBJ1-1; v_gene: TRBV2; d_gene: .; CDR3nt: TGTGCCAGCGGCAGGGTTGGAGCTTTCTTT; CDR3aa: CASGRVGAFF
abundance: once; j_gene: TRBJ2-1; v_gene: TRBV18; d_gene: TRBD2; CDR3nt: TGTGCCAGCTCACCAGGACTAGCGGGTTTGCATGAGCAGTTCTTC; CDR3aa: CASSPGLAGLHEQFF
abundance: once; j_gene: TRBJ1-5; v_gene: TRBV2; d_gene: TRBD1; CDR3nt: TGTGCCAGCAAACAACAGGGGATGATGCCCCAGCATTTT; CDR3aa: CASKQQGMMPQHF
abundance: .; j_gene: TRBJ1-3; v_gene: TRBV18; d_gene: .; CDR3nt: TGTGCCAGCTCACCGGACAATAGCGGAAACACCATATATTTT; CDR3aa: CASSPDNSGNTIYF
abundance: .; j_gene: TRBJ2-1; v_gene: TRBV5-1; d_gene: TRBD1; CDR3nt: TGCGCCAGCAGCCCCGCCAGCTCAGGGGGTGAGCAGTTCTTC; CDR3aa: CASSPASSGGEQFF
abundance: .; j_gene: TRBJ2-1; v_gene: TRBV7-2; d_gene: TRBD2; CDR3nt: TGTGCCAGCAGCCGCATGGAAGTAGCGGGAGGGAATGAGCAGTTCTTC; CDR3aa: CASSRMEVAGGNEQFF
abundance: once; j_gene: TRBJ2-7; v_gene: TRBV6-2/TRBV6-3; d_gene: TRBD2; CDR3nt: TGTGCCAGCAGTTGGACTAGCGGGGGAAGCTACGAGCAGTACTTC; CDR3aa: CASSWTSGGSYEQYF
abundance: .; j_gene: TRBJ1-4; v_gene: TRBV5-1; d_gene: .; CDR3nt: TGCGCCAGCGGCCAGTCTAATGAAAAACTGTTTTTT; CDR3aa: CASGQSNEKLFF
abundance: .; j_gene: TRBJ1-2; v_gene: TRBV18; d_gene: .; CDR3nt: TGTGCCAGCTCACCACTTAGGGACTATGGCTACACCTTC; CDR3aa: CASSPLRDYGYTF
abundance: .; j_gene: TRBJ2-1; v_gene: TRBV28; d_gene: TRBD2; CDR3nt: TGTGCCAGCAGTTCTAGCGGGAGGGCCAATAACCACAATGAGCAGTTCTTC; CDR3aa: CASSSSGRANNHNEQFF
abundance: .; j_gene: TRBJ1-4; v_gene: TRBV7-2; d_gene: .; CDR3nt: TGTGCCAGCCGTGAAAACGGACAGCTACTAAATGAAAAACTGTTTTTT; CDR3aa: CASRENGQLLNEKLFF
abundance: .; j_gene: TRBJ2-7; v_gene: TRBV4-2; d_gene: .; CDR3nt: TGTGCCAGCAGCCAATTGCGACCTACAGAGCAGTACTTC; CDR3aa: CASSQLRPTEQYF
abundance: .; j_gene: TRBJ2-7; v_gene: TRBV12-3/TRBV12-4; d_gene: TRBD1; CDR3nt: TGTGCCAGCAGACAGGGGGCTCGGGAGCAGTACTTC; CDR3aa: CASRQGAREQYF
abundance: .; j_gene: TRBJ1-2; v_gene: TRBV18; d_gene: .; CDR3nt: TGTGCCAGCTCCGGGGGTTTGGGACCCGAAGGAGTCGGCTACACCTTC; CDR3aa: CASSGGLGPEGVGYTF
abundance: .; j_gene: TRBJ2-6; v_gene: TRBV5-1; d_gene: TRBD1; CDR3nt: TGCGCCAGCAGCTTGGCCGGGACAGCCCTCTCTGGGGCCAACGTCCTGACTTTC; CDR3aa: CASSLAGTALSGANVLTF
abundance: once; j_gene: TRBJ2-7; v_gene: TRBV5-1; d_gene: .; CDR3nt: TGCGCCAGCAGCGCGGACATCTACTACGAGCAGTACTTC; CDR3aa: CASSADIYYEQYF
abundance: .; j_gene: TRBJ2-4; v_gene: TRBV19; d_gene: TRBD1; CDR3nt: TGTGCCAGTAGTATTCAGGGGGCGCGAAACATTCAGTACTTC; CDR3aa: CASSIQGARNIQYF
abundance: .; j_gene: TRBJ1-2; v_gene: TRBV30; d_gene: TRBD1; CDR3nt: TGTGCCTGGAGTAAAAGTTCCGGGACAGGGATCTATGGCTACACCTTC; CDR3aa: CAWSKSSGTGIYGYTF
abundance: .; j_gene: TRBJ1-5; v_gene: TRBV2; d_gene: TRBD1; CDR3nt: TGTGCCAGCAACAGGGGGGCCAATCAGCCCCAGCATTTT; CDR3aa: CASNRGANQPQHF
abundance: .; j_gene: TRBJ1-2; v_gene: TRBV7-9; d_gene: .; CDR3nt: TGTGCCAGCAGAGACCTGGTAGGCTACACCTTC; CDR3aa: CASRDLVGYTF
abundance: .; j_gene: TRBJ1-2; v_gene: TRBV7-2; d_gene: .; CDR3nt: TGTGCCAGCAGCTTAGACGCCCAGTATGGCTACACCTTC; CDR3aa: CASSLDAQYGYTF
abundance: .; j_gene: TRBJ1-3; v_gene: TRBV11-2; d_gene: .; CDR3nt: TGTGCCAGCAGCTTAGTCACAGGGATCGGAAACACCATATATTTT; CDR3aa: CASSLVTGIGNTIYF
abundance: .; j_gene: TRBJ2-3; v_gene: TRBV9; d_gene: .; CDR3nt: TGTGCCAGCAGCGTAGCCGGCGGTCGCACAGATACGCAGTATTTT; CDR3aa: CASSVAGGRTDTQYF
abundance: .; j_gene: TRBJ1-1; v_gene: TRBV4-3; d_gene: .; CDR3nt: TGCGCCAGCAGCCAAGCCCGGATTATGAACACTGAAGCTTTCTTT; CDR3aa: CASSQARIMNTEAFF
abundance: .; j_gene: TRBJ1-5; v_gene: TRBV30; d_gene: TRBD1; CDR3nt: TGTGCCTGGAGCGCAGGGGGCGGAGGCGGTCAGCCCCAGCATTTT; CDR3aa: CAWSAGGGGGQPQHF